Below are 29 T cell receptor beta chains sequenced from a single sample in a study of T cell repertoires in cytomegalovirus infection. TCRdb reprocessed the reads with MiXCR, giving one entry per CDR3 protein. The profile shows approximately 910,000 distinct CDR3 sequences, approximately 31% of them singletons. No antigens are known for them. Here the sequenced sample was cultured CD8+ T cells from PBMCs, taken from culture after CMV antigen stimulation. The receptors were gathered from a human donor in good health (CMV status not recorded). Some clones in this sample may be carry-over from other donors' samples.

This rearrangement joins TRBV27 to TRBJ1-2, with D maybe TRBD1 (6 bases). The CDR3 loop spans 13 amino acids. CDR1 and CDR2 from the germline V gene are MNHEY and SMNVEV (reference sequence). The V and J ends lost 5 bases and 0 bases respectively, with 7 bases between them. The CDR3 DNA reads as TGTGCCAGCAGTGGACAGTCTAACTATGGCTACACCTTC. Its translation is CASSGQSNYGYTF.

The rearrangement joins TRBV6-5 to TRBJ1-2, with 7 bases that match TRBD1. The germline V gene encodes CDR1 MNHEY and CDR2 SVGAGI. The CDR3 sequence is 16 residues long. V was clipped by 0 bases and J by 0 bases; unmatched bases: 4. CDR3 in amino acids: CASSYSTGSANYGYTF. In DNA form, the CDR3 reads TGTGCCAGCAGTTACTCGACAGGGTCAGCTAACTATGGCTACACCTTC.

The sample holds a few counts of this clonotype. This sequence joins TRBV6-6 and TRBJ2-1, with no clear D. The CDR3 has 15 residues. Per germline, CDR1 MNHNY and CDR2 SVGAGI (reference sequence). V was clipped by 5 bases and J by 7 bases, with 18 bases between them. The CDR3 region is CASSNQLLPENEQFF. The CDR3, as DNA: TGTGCCAGCAGTAACCAACTTTTACCGGAAAATGAGCAGTTCTTC.

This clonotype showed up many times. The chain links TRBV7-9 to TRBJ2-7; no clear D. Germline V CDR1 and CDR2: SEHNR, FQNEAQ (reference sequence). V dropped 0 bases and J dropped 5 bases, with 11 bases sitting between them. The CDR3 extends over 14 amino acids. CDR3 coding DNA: TGTGCCAGCAGCTTAGCTAATCATCACCACGAGCAGTACTTC. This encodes CASSLANHHHEQYF.

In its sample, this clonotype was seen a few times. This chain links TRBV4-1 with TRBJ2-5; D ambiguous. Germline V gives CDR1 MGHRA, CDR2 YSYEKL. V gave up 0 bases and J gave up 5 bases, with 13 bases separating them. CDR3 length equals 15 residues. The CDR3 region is CASSQDPVTLETQYF. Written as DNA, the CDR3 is TGCGCCAGCAGCCAAGACCCCGTTACTCTGGAGACCCAGTACTTC.

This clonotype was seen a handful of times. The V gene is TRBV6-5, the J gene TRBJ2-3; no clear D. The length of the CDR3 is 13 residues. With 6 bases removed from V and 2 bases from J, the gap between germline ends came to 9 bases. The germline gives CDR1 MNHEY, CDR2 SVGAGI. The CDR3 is CASRAKPTDTQYF. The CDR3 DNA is TGTGCCAGCAGAGCGAAGCCCACAGATACGCAGTATTTT.

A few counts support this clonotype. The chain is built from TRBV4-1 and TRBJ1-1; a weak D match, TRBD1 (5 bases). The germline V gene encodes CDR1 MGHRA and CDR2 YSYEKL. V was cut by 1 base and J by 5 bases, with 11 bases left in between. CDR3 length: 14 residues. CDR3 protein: CASSQGTGRTEAFF. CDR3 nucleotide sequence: TGCGCCAGCAGCCAAGGCACAGGCAGGACTGAAGCTTTCTTT.

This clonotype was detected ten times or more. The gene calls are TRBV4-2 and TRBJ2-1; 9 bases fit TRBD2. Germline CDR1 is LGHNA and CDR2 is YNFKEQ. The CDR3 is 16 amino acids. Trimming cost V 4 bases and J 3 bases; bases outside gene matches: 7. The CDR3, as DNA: TGTGCCAGCAGCCTCCAGACTAGCGGAGACTACAATGAGCAGTTCTTC. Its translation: CASSLQTSGDYNEQFF.

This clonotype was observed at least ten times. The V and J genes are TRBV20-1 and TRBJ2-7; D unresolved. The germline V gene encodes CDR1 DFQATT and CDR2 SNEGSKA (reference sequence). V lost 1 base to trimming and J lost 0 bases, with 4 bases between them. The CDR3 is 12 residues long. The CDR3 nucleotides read TGCAGTGCTAGAGGAGGCTCCTACGAGCAGTACTTC. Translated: CSARGGSYEQYF.

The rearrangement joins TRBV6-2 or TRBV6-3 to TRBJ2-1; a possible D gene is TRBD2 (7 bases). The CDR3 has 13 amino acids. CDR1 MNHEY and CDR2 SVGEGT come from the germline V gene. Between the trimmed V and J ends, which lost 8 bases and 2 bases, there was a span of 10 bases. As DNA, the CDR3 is TGTGCCAGCGGGGGGGCAACCTACAATGAGCAGTTCTTC. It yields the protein CASGGATYNEQFF.

The CDR3 DNA is TGTGCCAGCAGCGTCGGGAGCTTGAATAAAAATGAGCAGTTCTTC. Its translation: CASSVGSLNKNEQFF. The genes are TRBV13 and TRBJ2-1, with D possibly matching TRBD2 (6 bases). The CDR3 totals 15 residues. The V gene's germline CDR1 is PRHDT and CDR2 FYEKMQ (reference sequence). V lost 5 bases and J 7 bases, leaving 18 bases between the germline ends.

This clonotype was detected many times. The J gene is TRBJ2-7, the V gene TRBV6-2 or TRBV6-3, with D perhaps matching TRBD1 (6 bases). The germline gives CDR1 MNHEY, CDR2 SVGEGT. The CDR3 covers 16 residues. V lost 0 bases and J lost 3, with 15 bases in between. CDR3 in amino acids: CASSYSKRQGSYEQYV. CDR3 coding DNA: TGTGCCAGCAGTTACTCGAAGCGGCAGGGGAGCTACGAGCAGTACGTC.

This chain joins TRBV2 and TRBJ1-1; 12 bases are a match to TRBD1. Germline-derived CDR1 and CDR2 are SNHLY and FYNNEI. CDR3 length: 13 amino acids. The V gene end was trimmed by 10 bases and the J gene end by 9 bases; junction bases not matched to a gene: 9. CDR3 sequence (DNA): TGTGCCATCCCCGGGACAGGGGGCGCGAAAGCTTTCTTT. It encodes CAIPGTGGAKAFF. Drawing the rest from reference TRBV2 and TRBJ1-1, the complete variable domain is EPEVTQTPSHQVTQMGQEVILRCVPISNHLYFYWYRQILGQKVEFLVSFYNNEISEKSEIFDDQFSVERPDGSNFTLKIRSTKLEDSAMYFCAIPGTGGAKAFFGQGTRLTVV.

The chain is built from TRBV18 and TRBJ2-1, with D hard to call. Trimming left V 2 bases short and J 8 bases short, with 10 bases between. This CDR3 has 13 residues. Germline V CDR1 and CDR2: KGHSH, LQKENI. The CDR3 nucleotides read TGTGCCAGCTCACCATGGGAAAAGGATGAGCAGTTCTTC. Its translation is CASSPWEKDEQFF.

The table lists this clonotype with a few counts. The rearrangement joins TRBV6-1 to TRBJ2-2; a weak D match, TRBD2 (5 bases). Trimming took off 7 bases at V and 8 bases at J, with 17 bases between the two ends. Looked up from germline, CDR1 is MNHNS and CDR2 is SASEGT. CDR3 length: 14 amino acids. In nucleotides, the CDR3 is TGTGCCAGCAACCCGCGGACTTACGGAGGGGAGCTGTTTTTT. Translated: CASNPRTYGGELFF.

The CDR3: CASSPFRLAGFQETQYF. The CDR3 nucleotides read TGTGCCAGCAGCCCGTTCCGACTAGCGGGGTTCCAAGAGACCCAGTACTTC. The chain employs TRBV7-9 and TRBJ2-5, with 11 bases aligning to TRBD2. Losses at the gene ends were 5 bases for V and 1 base for J; bases not matched to a gene: 9. CDR1 and CDR2 (germline): SEHNR, FQNEAQ (reference sequence). The CDR3 totals 17 residues.

CDR3 sequence (DNA): TGTGCCAGCAGTTGGACAGGCACCTACGAGCAGTACTTC. Its translation is CASSWTGTYEQYF. V and J are TRBV7-6 and TRBJ2-7, with TRBD1 matching over 7 bases. The CDR3 consists of 13 residues. Germline values: CDR1 SGHVS, CDR2 FNYEAQ. V trimming: 6 bases; J trimming: 2 bases; junction bases outside the gene matches: 4.

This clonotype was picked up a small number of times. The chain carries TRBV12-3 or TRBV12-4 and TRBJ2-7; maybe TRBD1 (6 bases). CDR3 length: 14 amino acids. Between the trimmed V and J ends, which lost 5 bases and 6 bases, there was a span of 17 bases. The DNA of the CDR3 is TGTGCCAGCAGTAATCGGGACAATAAACGCGAGCAGTACTTC. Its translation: CASSNRDNKREQYF.

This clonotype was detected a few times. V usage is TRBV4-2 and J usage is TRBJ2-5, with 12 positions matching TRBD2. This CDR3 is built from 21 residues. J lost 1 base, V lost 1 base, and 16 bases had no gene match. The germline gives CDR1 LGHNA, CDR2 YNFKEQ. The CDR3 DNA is TGTGCCAGCAGCCAAGTCGCTCCCCTCGGAATACTAGCGGGGGGCCAAGAGACCCAGTACTTC. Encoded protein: CASSQVAPLGILAGGQETQYF.

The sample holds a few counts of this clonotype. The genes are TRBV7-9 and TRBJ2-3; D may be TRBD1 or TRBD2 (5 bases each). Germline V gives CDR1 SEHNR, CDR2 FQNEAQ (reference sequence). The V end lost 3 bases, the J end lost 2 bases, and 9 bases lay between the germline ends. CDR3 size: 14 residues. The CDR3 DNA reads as TGTGCCAGCAGCTTGGGACCGAACACAGATACGCAGTATTTT. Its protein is CASSLGPNTDTQYF.

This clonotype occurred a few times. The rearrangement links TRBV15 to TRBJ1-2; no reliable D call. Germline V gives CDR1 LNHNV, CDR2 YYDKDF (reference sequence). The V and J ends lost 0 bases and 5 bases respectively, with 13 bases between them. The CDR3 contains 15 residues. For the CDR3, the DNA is TGTGCCACCAGCAGAGATTGGCGTCTTGGGTATGGCTACACCTTC. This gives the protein CATSRDWRLGYGYTF.

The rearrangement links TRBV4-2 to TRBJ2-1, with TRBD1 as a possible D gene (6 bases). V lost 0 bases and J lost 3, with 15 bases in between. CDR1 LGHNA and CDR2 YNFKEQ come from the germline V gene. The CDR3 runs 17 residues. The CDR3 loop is CASSQEGGGQRYNEQFF. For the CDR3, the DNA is TGTGCCAGCAGCCAAGAGGGTGGGGGCCAACGCTACAATGAGCAGTTCTTC.

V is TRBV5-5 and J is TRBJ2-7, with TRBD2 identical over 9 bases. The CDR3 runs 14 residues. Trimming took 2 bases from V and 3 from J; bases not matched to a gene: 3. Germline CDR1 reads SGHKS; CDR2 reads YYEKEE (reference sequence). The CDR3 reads CASSLSAGGYEQYF. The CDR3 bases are TGTGCCAGCAGCTTATCAGCGGGGGGCTACGAGCAGTACTTC.

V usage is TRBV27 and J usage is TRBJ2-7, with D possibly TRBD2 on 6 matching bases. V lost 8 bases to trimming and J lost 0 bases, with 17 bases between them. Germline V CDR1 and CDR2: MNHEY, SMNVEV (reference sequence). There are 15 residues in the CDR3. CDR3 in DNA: TGTGCCAGCTCAGACGGGAGATTGAGCTCCTACGAGCAGTACTTC. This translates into CASSDGRLSSYEQYF.

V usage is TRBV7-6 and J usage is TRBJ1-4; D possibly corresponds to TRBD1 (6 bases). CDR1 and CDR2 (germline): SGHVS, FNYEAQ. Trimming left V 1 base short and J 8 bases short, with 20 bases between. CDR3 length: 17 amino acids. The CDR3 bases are TGTGCCAGCAGCTTAGAGGAGGGGGTTACGCATCAAGAAAAACTGTTTTTT. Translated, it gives CASSLEEGVTHQEKLFF.

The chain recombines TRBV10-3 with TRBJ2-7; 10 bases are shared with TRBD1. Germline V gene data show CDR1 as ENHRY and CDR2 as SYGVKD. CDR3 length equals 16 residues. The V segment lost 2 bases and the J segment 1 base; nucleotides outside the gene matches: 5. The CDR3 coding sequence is TGTGCCATCAGTGAGCCCGGGACAGGGGCTTCCTACGAGCAGTACTTC. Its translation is CAISEPGTGASYEQYF.

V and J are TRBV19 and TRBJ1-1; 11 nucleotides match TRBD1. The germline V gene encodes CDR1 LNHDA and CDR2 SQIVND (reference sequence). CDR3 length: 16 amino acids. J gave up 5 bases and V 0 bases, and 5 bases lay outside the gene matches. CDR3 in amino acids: CASSIDGTGGWTEAFF. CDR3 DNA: TGTGCCAGTAGTATAGACGGGACAGGGGGTTGGACTGAAGCTTTCTTT.

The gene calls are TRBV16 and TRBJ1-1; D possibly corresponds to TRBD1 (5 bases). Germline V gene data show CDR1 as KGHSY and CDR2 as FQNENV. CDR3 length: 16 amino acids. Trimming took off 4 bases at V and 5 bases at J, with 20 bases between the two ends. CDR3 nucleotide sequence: TGTGCCAGCAGCCGGTCCCGGGACCCGGGAGGGACTGAAGCTTTCTTT. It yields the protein CASSRSRDPGGTEAFF.

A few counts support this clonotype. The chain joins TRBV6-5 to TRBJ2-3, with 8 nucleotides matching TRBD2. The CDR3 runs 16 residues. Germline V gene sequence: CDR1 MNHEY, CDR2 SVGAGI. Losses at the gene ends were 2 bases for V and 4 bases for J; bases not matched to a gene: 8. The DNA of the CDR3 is TGTGCCAGCAGTTACCGGACTAGCCCGCCCCCAGATACGCAGTATTTT. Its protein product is CASSYRTSPPPDTQYF.